One sample yielded the 20 T cell receptor beta chains listed below, sequenced in a study of blood T cell repertoires in COVID-19. Clones were sequenced by immunoSEQ multiplex PCR, and TCRdb holds only the in-frame ones, with some missing. The sample holds fewer than 250,000 clones, approximately 85% seen once. Sequenced: peripheral blood. The receptors here all came from an elderly woman with COVID-19, enrolled during active disease.

The DNA of the CDR3 is TGCGCCAGCAGCACGACAGGTGACACTGAAGCTTTCTTT. Its protein product is CASSTTGDTEAFF. The chain links TRBV5-1 to TRBJ1-1; perhaps TRBD1 as D (6 bases). The length of the CDR3 is 13 residues. Germline lookup yields CDR1 SGHRS and CDR2 YFSETQ. V was cut by 4 bases and J by 3 bases, with 10 bases left in between.

V is TRBV15 and J is TRBJ2-1; the match to TRBD2 covers 13 bases. The germline gives CDR1 LNHNV, CDR2 YYDKDF (reference sequence). This CDR3 contains 15 residues. Trimming took 8 bases from V and 7 from J; bases not matched to a gene: 8. The CDR3 DNA follows: TGTGCCACCCAGAAGACTAGCGGGGGGCATAATGAGCAGTTCTTC. It yields the protein CATQKTSGGHNEQFF. Filled out from reference TRBV15 and TRBJ2-1, the complete variable domain reads DAMVIQNPRYQVTQFGKPVTLSCSQTLNHNVMYWYQQKSSQAPKLLFHYYDKDFNNEADTPDNFQSRRPNTSFCFLDIRSPGLGDTAMYLCATQKTSGGHNEQFFGPGTRLTVL.

The V gene is TRBV7-2, the J gene TRBJ1-2; 8 bases agree with TRBD1. The CDR3 sequence is 14 residues long. Germline loops: CDR1 SGHTA, CDR2 FQGNSA. Trimming removed 1 base from V and 12 bases from J; junction bases left unmatched: 10. CDR3 coding DNA: TGTGCCAGCAGCTTAGTATTCGGACAGGGAATGGACACCTTC. Translating it yields CASSLVFGQGMDTF.

This clone was seen only once. This rearrangement joins TRBV5-4 to TRBJ1-1, with D maybe TRBD1 (6 bases). Germline loops: CDR1 SGHNT, CDR2 YYREEE (reference sequence). The CDR3 sequence is 12 residues long. The V end lost 8 bases, the J end lost 1 base, and 9 bases lay between the germline ends. This CDR3 reads CASKQGNTEAFF. The CDR3 DNA is TGTGCCAGTAAACAGGGGAACACTGAAGCTTTCTTT.

This chain connects TRBV5-1 to TRBJ1-2; TRBD1 aligns across 7 bases. Trimming took 4 bases from V and 4 from J; bases not matched to a gene: 7. The CDR3 covers 14 residues. CDR1 is SGHRS, CDR2 YFSETQ, per germline. CDR3 residues: CASSERQGVYGYTF. For the CDR3, the DNA is TGCGCCAGCAGCGAACGACAGGGTGTCTATGGCTACACCTTC.

DNA of the CDR3: TGTGCCAGCAGCTTAGAAGGAAGAGGGGGGACTAGGGCCTACGAGCAGTACTTC. It encodes CASSLEGRGGTRAYEQYF. V is TRBV7-2 and J is TRBJ2-7, with TRBD2 identical over 8 bases. V lost 1 base to trimming and J lost 2 bases; unmatched junction nucleotides: 13. The germline CDR1 and CDR2 sequences are SGHTA and FQGNSA. The CDR3 runs to 18 residues. The full variable domain, completed using reference TRBV7-2 and TRBJ2-7, is GAGVSQSPSNKVTEKGKDVELRCDPISGHTALYWYRQSLGQGLEFLIYFQGNSAPDKSGLPSDRFSAERTGGSVSTLTIQRTQQEDSAVYLCASSLEGRGGTRAYEQYFGPGTRLTVT.

The J gene is TRBJ2-1, the V gene TRBV28, with 10 bases that match TRBD2. The junction had 9 bases not matched to a gene; V was cut back by 8 bases and J by 8 bases. The germline V gene encodes CDR1 MDHEN and CDR2 SYDVKM. The CDR3 totals 14 residues. This CDR3 reads CASGSAGGRDEQFF. DNA for the CDR3: TGTGCCAGCGGATCAGCGGGGGGGCGAGATGAGCAGTTCTTC.

The rearrangement links TRBV28 to TRBJ2-1; 9 bases match TRBD2. CDR3 length: 14 residues. With V trimmed by 6 bases and J by 9 bases, 9 bases remained unmatched. The germline CDR1 and CDR2 sequences are MDHEN and SYDVKM. The CDR3 spells CASSLAGPFREQFF. The CDR3 nucleotides read TGTGCCAGCAGCCTAGCGGGGCCATTTCGTGAGCAGTTCTTC.

V is TRBV28 and J is TRBJ1-2; TRBD1 aligns across 7 bases. Germline-derived CDR1 and CDR2 are MDHEN and SYDVKM. The CDR3 contains 13 residues. V lost 5 bases and J lost 2; bases outside the gene matches: 2. CDR3 nucleotide sequence: TGTGCCAGCAGTCCGACAGGGAACTATGGCTACACCTTC. Amino acid sequence: CASSPTGNYGYTF.

The chain links TRBV15 to TRBJ2-1, with 11 bases that match TRBD1. This CDR3 has 14 residues. The germline CDR1 and CDR2 sequences are LNHNV and YYDKDF (reference sequence). J was trimmed by 7 bases and V by 1 base; bases with no gene match: 0. CDR3 coding DNA: TGTGCCACCAGCAGAGGGGACAGGGGGAATGAGCAGTTCTTC. Its translation: CATSRGDRGNEQFF.

In its sample, this clone was seen a few times. The chain has TRBV6-5 and TRBJ1-1; 7 positions agree with TRBD1. The CDR3 totals 14 residues. Unmatched junction bases numbered 5, after V lost 6 bases and J lost 1 base. CDR1 and CDR2 (germline): MNHEY, SVGAGI. The DNA of the CDR3 is TGTGCCAGCAGGACGGGACAGAAGAACACTGAAGCTTTCTTT. Residues: CASRTGQKNTEAFF.

This sequence joins TRBV20-1 and TRBJ2-3, with a weak D call TRBD2 (7 bases). The CDR3 length is 11 residues. The germline gives CDR1 DFQATT, CDR2 SNEGSKA (reference sequence). V lost 7 bases to trimming and J lost 6 bases, with 11 bases between them. CDR3 sequence: CSGGGRDTQYF. CDR3 nucleotide sequence: TGCAGTGGGGGGGGCAGGGATACGCAGTATTTT.

The genes are TRBV27 and TRBJ1-1; D not certain. V lost 3 bases and J 1 base, leaving 6 bases between the germline ends. This CDR3 contains 13 residues. CDR1 is MNHEY and CDR2 is SMNVEV in the germline V gene (reference sequence). The CDR3 is CASSLYGNTEAFF. The CDR3 DNA reads as TGTGCCAGCAGTTTGTACGGGAACACTGAAGCTTTCTTT.

The chain employs TRBV6-6 and TRBJ1-5; 9 bases match TRBD1. The V gene's germline CDR1 is MNHNY and CDR2 SVGAGI (reference sequence). The CDR3 is made up of 13 amino acids. V shed 10 bases and J 4 bases; nucleotides not matched to a gene: 5. CDR3 region: CATQQGANQPQHF. CDR3 DNA: TGTGCCACTCAACAGGGGGCGAATCAGCCCCAGCATTTT.

This clone appeared a few times. CDR3 amino acids: CASSLTGDPNTEAFF. The CDR3 DNA sequence: TGCGCCAGCAGCTTAACAGGGGATCCGAACACTGAAGCTTTCTTT. J is TRBJ1-1 and V is TRBV5-1, with 7 bases matching TRBD1. J lost 1 base, V lost 2 bases, and 5 bases had no gene match. CDR1 and CDR2 (germline): SGHRS, YFSETQ. This CDR3 is built from 15 residues.

The genes are TRBV5-8 and TRBJ1-1; tentative D call: TRBD1 (6 bases). The ends were cut back, 0 bases at V and 4 bases at J, with 13 bases in the middle. Germline loops: CDR1 SGHTS, CDR2 YDEGEE. This CDR3 comprises 15 residues. The CDR3 loop reads CASSLEGGARTEAFF. The CDR3 nucleotides are TGTGCCAGCAGCTTGGAGGGGGGGGCGCGCACTGAAGCTTTCTTT.

This rearrangement joins TRBV19 to TRBJ1-1; 8 bases map to TRBD1. CDR3 length: 14 amino acids. The germline gives CDR1 LNHDA, CDR2 SQIVND (reference sequence). The ends lost 7 bases at V and 2 bases at J; junction bases unmatched: 6. The DNA for the CDR3 is TGTGCCAGTATCAAACAGGGGGAAAACACTGAAGCTTTCTTT. Translated: CASIKQGENTEAFF.

V is TRBV16 and J is TRBJ2-6; D perhaps matches TRBD2 (5 bases). The CDR3 consists of 15 residues. Germline V CDR1 and CDR2: KGHSY, FQNENV. The germline V and J ends were trimmed by 7 bases and 4 bases, with 14 bases remaining between them. The CDR3 spells CASTNNRGGANVLTF. The CDR3, as DNA: TGTGCCAGCACCAACAATCGAGGGGGGGCCAACGTCCTGACTTTC.

This clone showed up just once. The chain combines TRBV7-2 with TRBJ1-3; D uncertain. V lost 5 bases and J 3 bases, leaving 5 bases between the germline ends. The CDR3 has 12 residues. The germline V gene has CDR1 SGHTA and CDR2 FQGNSA. The CDR3 nucleotides read TGTGCCAGCAGCCGGGGTGGAAACACCATATATTTT. Amino acid sequence: CASSRGGNTIYF.

The rearrangement uses TRBV28 and TRBJ1-4; TRBD1 matches at 7 bases. The germline gives CDR1 MDHEN, CDR2 SYDVKM. The V gene end was trimmed by 10 bases and the J gene end by 7 bases; junction bases not matched to a gene: 12. The CDR3 runs to 14 residues. Here the CDR3 reads CATCKGGAGEKLFF. The CDR3 nucleotides are TGTGCCACCTGCAAAGGGGGCGCGGGTGAAAAACTGTTTTTT.